Sequencing of this T cell receptor (beta chain) was carried out in a study of blood T cell repertoires in COVID-19. About the study: There were acute and convalescent COVID-19 samples, and they came from the United States, Italy and Spain. Nucleic acid was either cDNA or gDNA, and it came from T cells, B-cell-depleted T cells, or PBMCs.

CDR1 and CDR2 from the germline V gene are SGHRS and YFSETQ. This CDR3 is built from 16 residues. Trimming took 4 bases from V and 9 from J; bases not matched to a gene: 13. Original analysis: Amplification of reference gene primers was used by the study to estimate nucleated cell counts. Sequenced by immunoSEQ multiplex PCR; TCRdb stores in-frame clones only, minus some. V and J calls and clone size come straight from that table; D and trimming were deduced from the DNA. The table includes roughly 120,000 clones, around 89% detected once. Material for sequencing was peripheral blood. The sequence derives from an older man with active or convalescent COVID-19. The chain uses TRBV5-1 and TRBJ2-7; TRBD2 matches at 13 bases. The CDR3 reads CASSPNGGLAGEGQYF. In DNA form, the CDR3 reads TGCGCCAGCAGCCCCAACGGCGGACTAGCGGGAGAGGGGCAGTACTTC.